These 5 T cell receptor beta chains originate from one sample sequenced in a study of response to subunit inactivated influenza vaccine (dated by TCRdb to the late 2010s). The library relied on RT-PCR. Sequencing used an Illumina HiSeq 2500. TCRdb passed the public sequencing reads through fastp at Q25 and MiXCR, retaining productive beta sequences. CDR3 protein duplicates are merged, each entry listing the most common genes and DNA. The sample profile shows roughly 780,000 distinct CDR3 sequences; less than 20% of them were found once. The ten largest clonotypes hold around 9.9% of the sample. Sequencing used PBMCs from blood, obtained 5 to 6 days after vaccination. These receptors were obtained from a man in his fifties or sixties who received an inactivated influenza vaccine. Donor details come from another sample of the same person, matched by shared clones.

The rearrangement joins TRBV4-1 to TRBJ1-4; 7 positions match TRBD1. This CDR3 has 16 residues. J was trimmed by 5 bases and V by 0 bases; bases with no gene match: 6. Germline V lookup: CDR1 MGHRA, CDR2 YSYEKL. This chain's CDR3 is CASSQEPGDSNEKLFF. DNA of the CDR3: TGCGCCAGCAGCCAAGAACCGGGGGACAGCAATGAAAAACTGTTTTTT.

In this sample, this clonotype turned up many times. The chain combines TRBV6-2 or TRBV6-3 with TRBJ1-1; 7 bases match TRBD1. V lost 7 bases to trimming and J lost 5 bases; unmatched junction nucleotides: 13. The V gene's germline CDR1 is MNHEY and CDR2 SVGEGT. This CDR3 is built from 15 residues. For the CDR3, the DNA is TGTGCCAGCACTATGTTAGGAGGGGGCGTAACTGAAGCTTTCTTT. Translating it yields CASTMLGGGVTEAFF.

The rearrangement joins TRBV15 to TRBJ1-5; no firm D call. Trimming stripped 0 bases from V and 3 bases from J, with 9 bases between. Germline loops: CDR1 LNHNV, CDR2 YYDKDF (reference sequence). The CDR3 runs to 15 residues. The CDR3 DNA reads TGTGCCACCAGCAGAGAGGGTAATCACAATCAGCCCCAGCATTTT. Translating it yields CATSREGNHNQPQHF.

This clonotype has ten or more counts. V is TRBV28 and J is TRBJ2-3, with TRBD2 matching over 7 bases. CDR1 is MDHEN, CDR2 SYDVKM, per germline. The CDR3 spans 15 residues. J lost 0 bases, V lost 4 bases, and 4 bases had no gene match. The CDR3 bases are TGTGCCAGCAGTTCGGGAGGCCTTAGCACAGATACGCAGTATTTT. Translation gives CASSSGGLSTDTQYF.

The chain joins TRBV12-3 or TRBV12-4 to TRBJ1-3; no reliable D call. The length of the CDR3 is 15 residues. V was pared by 3 bases and J by 0 bases, with 9 bases between. The CDR3 nucleotides read TGTGCCAGCAGTTTTTACGGGTACTCTGGAAACACCATATATTTT. Translated, it gives CASSFYGYSGNTIYF.